This T cell receptor (beta chain) was documented in a study of blood T cell repertoires in COVID-19. Study summary: The United States, Italy and Spain were the sources of the acute and convalescent COVID-19 samples. In each case, the material was cDNA or gDNA derived from T cells, B-cell-depleted T cells, or PBMCs.

In the source study's methods: The authors estimated nucleated cell counts from reference gene primer amplification. TCRdb's table, derived via immunoSEQ multiplex PCR, lists solely in-frame clones and lacks some. For V, J and clone size, that table is used; D and trimming come from the DNA. The sample carries about 150,000 clones, approximately 83% recorded once. Seattle cases were enrolled at active infection and followed longitudinally. V was pared by 5 bases and J by 1 base, with 6 bases of the junction left unmatched. Germline CDR1 and CDR2: SGHRS and YFSETQ. This CDR3 is built from 15 residues. This clonotype was obtained from a woman between 55 and 75 years old with COVID-19, enrolled during active disease. This chain joins TRBV5-1 and TRBJ1-1, with 9 bases lining up with TRBD1. Sequencing was performed on peripheral blood. CDR3 residues: CASRPGDRENTEAFF. CDR3 in DNA: TGCGCCAGCAGGCCAGGGGACAGGGAGAACACTGAAGCTTTCTTT.